The T cell receptor (beta chain) under discussion was sequenced for a study of shared clonotypes between healthy human individuals. Study-wide points: Memory subsets generally showed smaller estimated richness than naive subsets did.

Naive CD4+ cells were CD45RA-selected; the remaining cells were memory. Source study methods: ImmunoSEQ sequences covered only the junction and lacked quality scores; filtering therefore differed. The repertoire was sequenced with immunoSEQ multiplex PCR; TCRdb's copy has only in-frame clones and lacks some. That table supplies the V and J calls and clone size; D and trimming were determined from the DNA. There are some 980,000 clones in the sample; approximately 76% occur only once, and approximately 1.5% lies in the top ten. This clone was counted only a few times. Its antigen is not known. This CDR3 comprises 14 residues. The germline CDR1 and CDR2 sequences are SGHRS and YFSETQ. Trimming shortened V by 1 base and J by 1 base, and 8 bases separated the two germline ends.

The chain recombines TRBV5-1 with TRBJ1-1, with D uncertain. The sequenced sample consisted of memory CD4+ T cells sorted from blood. The subset denotes: CD45RA-negative fraction. This receptor was identified in a man between 18 and 29 years old in good health. The DNA for the CDR3 is TGCGCCAGCAGCTTGAACCCCACGAACACTGAAGCTTTCTTT. Translated, it gives CASSLNPTNTEAFF.